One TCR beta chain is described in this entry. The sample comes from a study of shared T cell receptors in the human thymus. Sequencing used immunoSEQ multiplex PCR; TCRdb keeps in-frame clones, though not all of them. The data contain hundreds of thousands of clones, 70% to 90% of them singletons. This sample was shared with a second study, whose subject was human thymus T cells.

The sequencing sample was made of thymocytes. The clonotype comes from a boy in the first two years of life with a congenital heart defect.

The CDR3 protein is CASSQGVRQPNQPQHF. As DNA, the CDR3 is TGTGCCAGCAGCCAAGGAGTGAGGCAGCCTAATCAGCCCCAGCATTTT. This chain uses TRBV4-2 with TRBJ1-5; D unclear. This CDR3 is 16 amino acids long. Trimming removed 1 base at V and 4 bases at J, with 14 bases between. The germline V gene has CDR1 LGHNA and CDR2 YNFKEQ.